The sequence of this TCR beta chain was determined in a study of blood T cell repertoires in COVID-19. The CDR3 extends over 14 amino acids. Libraries were prepared by immunoSEQ multiplex PCR; TCRdb keeps only in-frame clonotypes and omits some of them. Altogether about 180,000 clones are present, around 73% being singletons, with the ten largest covering approximately 15%. Sequencing was performed on PBMCs or T cells enriched from blood (not recorded which). This receptor was taken from a woman aged 45-60 years who had recovered from COVID-19. The chain combines TRBV21-1 with TRBJ2-7; TRBD2 reflects the table's D call only, with no check against the DNA. TRBV21-1 represents a pseudogene. The chain's CDR3 is CASTRTSGRYEQYF. CDR3 nucleotide sequence: TGTGCCAGCACACGGACTAGCGGTCGCTACGAGCAGTACTTC.